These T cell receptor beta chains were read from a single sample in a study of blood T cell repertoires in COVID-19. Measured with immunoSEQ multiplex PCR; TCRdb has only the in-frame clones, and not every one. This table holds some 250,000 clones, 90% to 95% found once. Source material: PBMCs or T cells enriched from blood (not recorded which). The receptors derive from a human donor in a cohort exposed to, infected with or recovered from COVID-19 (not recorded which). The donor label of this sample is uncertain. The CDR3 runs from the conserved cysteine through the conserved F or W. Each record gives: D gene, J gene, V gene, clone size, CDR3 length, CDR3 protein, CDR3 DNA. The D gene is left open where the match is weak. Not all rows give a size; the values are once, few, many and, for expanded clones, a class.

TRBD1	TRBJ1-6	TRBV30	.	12	CAWDRANSPLHF	TGTGCCTGGGACAGGGCTAATTCACCCCTCCACTTT
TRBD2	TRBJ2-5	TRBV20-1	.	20	CSASRVPSGGGGILQETQYF	TGCAGTGCTAGTAGAGTCCCTAGCGGGGGGGGTGGCATCTTGCAAGAGACCCAGTACTTC
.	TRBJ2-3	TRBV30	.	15	CAWGDGSWDTDTQYF	TGTGCCTGGGGGGACGGGAGTTGGGACACAGATACGCAGTATTTT
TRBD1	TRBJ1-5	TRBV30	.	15	CAWSVLAGGGQPQHF	TGTGCCTGGAGTGTACTTGCAGGGGGCGGTCAGCCCCAGCATTTT
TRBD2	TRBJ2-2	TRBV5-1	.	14	CASLPSGPDGELFF	TGCGCCAGCCTTCCTAGCGGCCCCGACGGGGAGCTGTTTTTT
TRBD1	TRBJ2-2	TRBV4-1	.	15	CASSLDRANTGELFF	TGCGCCAGCAGTCTGGACAGGGCGAACACCGGGGAGCTGTTTTTT
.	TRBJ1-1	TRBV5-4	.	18	CASSLGGWGLNMNTEAFF	TGTGCCAGCAGCTTGGGAGGGTGGGGACTCAACATGAACACTGAAGCTTTCTTT
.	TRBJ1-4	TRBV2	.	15	CASSPLGATNEKLFF	TGTGCCAGCAGCCCCCTTGGAGCAACTAATGAAAAACTGTTTTTT
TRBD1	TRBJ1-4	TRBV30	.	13	CAWKTGLNEKLFF	TGTGCCTGGAAGACAGGGCTAAATGAAAAACTGTTTTTT
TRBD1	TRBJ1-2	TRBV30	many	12	CAWSNRGLGYTF	TGTGCCTGGAGTAACAGGGGGCTCGGCTACACCTTC
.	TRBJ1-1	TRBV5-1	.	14	CASSEGRMNTEAFF	TGCGCCAGCAGCGAGGGCCGGATGAACACTGAAGCTTTCTTT
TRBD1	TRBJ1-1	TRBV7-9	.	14	CASSRQGVWTEAFF	TGTGCCAGCAGCAGACAGGGGGTGTGGACTGAAGCTTTCTTT
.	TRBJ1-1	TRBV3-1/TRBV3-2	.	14	CASSPDVRGTEAFF	TGTGCCAGCAGCCCGGACGTCCGGGGGACTGAAGCTTTCTTT
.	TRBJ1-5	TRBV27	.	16	CASRRLGGAINQPQHF	TGTGCCAGCAGGCGCCTGGGGGGGGCTATCAATCAGCCCCAGCATTTT
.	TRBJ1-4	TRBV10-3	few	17	CAISESAWRAPNEKLFF	TGTGCCATCAGTGAGTCGGCCTGGAGGGCTCCTAATGAAAAACTGTTTTTT
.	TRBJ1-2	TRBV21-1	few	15	CASTPGQRNNYGYTF	TGTGCCAGCACCCCGGGACAAAGAAATAACTATGGCTACACCTTC
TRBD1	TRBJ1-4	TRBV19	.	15	CASSTGTGRNEKLFF	TGTGCCAGTAGTACCGGGACAGGGAGAAATGAAAAACTGTTTTTT
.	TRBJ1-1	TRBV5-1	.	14	CASSLIPGNTEAFF	TGCGCCAGCAGCTTGATCCCCGGGAACACTGAAGCTTTCTTT
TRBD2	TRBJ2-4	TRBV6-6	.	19	CASRRFPGGPLLAKNIQYF	TGTGCCAGCCGGCGATTTCCGGGGGGTCCCCTACTAGCCAAAAACATTCAGTACTTC
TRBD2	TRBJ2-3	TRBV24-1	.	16	CATSDGTSDGTDTQYF	TGTGCCACCAGTGATGGGACTAGCGATGGGACAGATACGCAGTATTTT
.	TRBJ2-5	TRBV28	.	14	CASSSRGNEETQYF	TGTGCCAGCAGTTCCCGGGGGAACGAAGAGACCCAGTACTTC
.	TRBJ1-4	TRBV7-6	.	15	CASSQSEVLGEKLFF	TGTGCCAGCAGCCAAAGCGAGGTCCTTGGGGAAAAACTGTTTTTT
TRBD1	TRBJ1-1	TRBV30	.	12	CASDRANTEAFF	TGTGCCTCCGACAGGGCCAACACTGAAGCTTTCTTT
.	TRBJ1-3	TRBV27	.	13	CASSRQYGNTIYF	TGTGCCAGCAGCAGACAATATGGAAACACCATATATTTT
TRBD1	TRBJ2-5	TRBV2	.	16	CASSDFFSGQQETQYF	TGTGCCAGCAGTGATTTTTTTTCGGGACAGCAAGAGACCCAGTACTTC
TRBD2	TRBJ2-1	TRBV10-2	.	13	CASKVAGGNEQFF	TGCGCCAGCAAGGTAGCGGGGGGCAATGAGCAGTTCTTC
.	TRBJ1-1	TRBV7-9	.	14	CASSLTGRNTEAFF	TGTGCCAGCAGCTTAACAGGGCGGAACACTGAAGCTTTCTTT
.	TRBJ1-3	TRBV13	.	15	CASSPSVSTRNTIYF	TGTGCCAGCAGCCCCTCGGTGTCGACTCGGAACACCATATATTTT
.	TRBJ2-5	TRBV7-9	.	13	CASSSALWETQYF	TGTGCCAGCAGCTCTGCTCTATGGGAGACCCAGTACTTC
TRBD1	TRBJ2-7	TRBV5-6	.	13	CASSPTGVYEQYF	TGTGCCAGCAGTCCGACAGGGGTCTACGAGCAGTACTTC
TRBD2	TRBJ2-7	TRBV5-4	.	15	CASSLVAGAAYEQYF	TGTGCCAGCAGCCTCGTAGCGGGGGCTGCCTACGAGCAGTACTTC
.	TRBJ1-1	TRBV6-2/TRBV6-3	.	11	CASSNDREAFF	TGTGCCAGCAGTAACGACAGGGAAGCTTTCTTT
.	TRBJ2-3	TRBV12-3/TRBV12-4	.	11	CASSIVYTQYF	TGTGCCAGCAGTATCGTTTATACGCAGTATTTT
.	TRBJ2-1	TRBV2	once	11	CASRSYNEQFF	TGTGCCAGCAGGAGCTACAATGAGCAGTTCTTC
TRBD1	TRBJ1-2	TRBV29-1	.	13	CSALGQGIYGYTF	TGCAGCGCCTTGGGACAGGGTATCTATGGCTACACCTTC